Sequencing of this T cell receptor beta chain was carried out in a study of radiotherapy plus CTLA-4 blockade in lung cancer. Study summary: Objective responses occurred in roughly 20% of patients; approximately 33% had disease control.

In its sample, this clone ranks as medium-sized. Its antigen remains unknown. Other DNA sequences from this sample encode an identical CDR3 as well. Repertoires were generated with immunoSEQ multiplex PCR, while TCRdb's copy carries only in-frame clones and drops some. The sample holds 43,000 or so clones, 73% seen once. Enrolled patients, whose metastatic non-small-cell lung cancer was chemo-refractory, received focal radiation plus CTLA-4 blockade with ipilimumab. Findings of the study overall: After treatment with radiotherapy plus ipilimumab, TCR clones that came from the tumor expanded in blood.

The receptor comes from a human donor with non-small cell lung cancer who had a complete response to radiotherapy plus ipilimumab. Sequenced material: peripheral blood, taken from a patient treated with radiotherapy plus ipilimumab.

The CDR3 coding sequence is TGCGCCAGCAGCTTAGGGACAGGGGGCCAAGAGACCCAGTACTTC. This gives the protein CASSLGTGGQETQYF. The rearrangement joins TRBV5-1 to TRBJ2-5; 11 bases are shared with TRBD1. This CDR3 spans 15 amino acids. Losses at the gene ends were 2 bases for V and 1 base for J; bases not matched to a gene: 1. CDR1 SGHRS and CDR2 YFSETQ come from the germline V gene.